These 14 T cell receptor beta chains originate from one sample sequenced in a study of blood T cell repertoires in COVID-19. Here immunoSEQ multiplex PCR was the method, and the copy in TCRdb shows in-frame clones only, minus some. Among around 220,000 clones listed, about 82% were seen once. Sequences were obtained from peripheral blood. These TCRs come from an elderly woman with acute or convalescent COVID-19.

V gene TRBV30 combines with J gene TRBJ2-1, with TRBD2 identical over 12 bases. Germline V CDR1 and CDR2: GTSNPN, SVGIG (reference sequence). This CDR3 is built from 15 residues. With 3 bases clipped from V and 3 bases from J, the junction kept 3 bases outside the gene matches. CDR3 loop: CAWRTLAGGYNEQFF. CDR3 nucleotide sequence: TGTGCCTGGAGGACACTAGCGGGGGGCTACAATGAGCAGTTCTTC.

The chain recombines TRBV4-3 with TRBJ2-3, with 8 bases that match TRBD1. The CDR3 has 14 residues. CDR1 is LGHNA, CDR2 YSLEER, per germline. The ends lost 6 bases at V and 2 bases at J; junction bases unmatched: 4. The CDR3 region is CASRRTGTTDTQYF. CDR3 coding DNA: TGCGCCAGCAGAAGGACAGGGACCACAGATACGCAGTATTTT.

This sequence joins TRBV5-4 and TRBJ2-1; D call uncertain. The CDR3 extends over 14 amino acids. The ends were cut back, 1 base at V and 4 bases at J, with 9 bases in the middle. Germline assignment: CDR1 SGHNT and CDR2 YYREEE (reference sequence). The CDR3 here is CASSLRGEYNEQFF. CDR3 in DNA: TGTGCCAGCAGCTTGAGAGGAGAATACAATGAGCAGTTCTTC.

The chain is built from TRBV25-1 and TRBJ2-1; D might be TRBD2 (5 bases). The CDR3 has 14 residues. CDR1 and CDR2 (germline): MGHDK, SYGVNS. V dropped 4 bases and J dropped 5 bases, with 12 bases sitting between them. CDR3 nucleotides: TGTGCCAGCAGTGTTAGTTACGGGGACAATGAGCAGTTCTTC. This gives the protein CASSVSYGDNEQFF.

The chain uses TRBV6-2 or TRBV6-3 and TRBJ2-3; 7 bases map to TRBD1. This CDR3 region has 18 residues. Germline V gene lookup returns CDR1 MNHEY and CDR2 SVGEGT. Trimming cost V 4 bases and J 2 bases; bases outside gene matches: 15. The CDR3 DNA is TGTGCCAGCAGTTGGAGACAGGGTCGGGATACCTTCACAGATACGCAGTATTTT. Its translation is CASSWRQGRDTFTDTQYF.

This chain links TRBV19 with TRBJ1-1; TRBD1 matches 12 bases. The junction had 17 bases not matched to a gene; V was cut back by 4 bases and J by 5 bases. Per the germline V gene, CDR1 is LNHDA and CDR2 is SQIVND (reference sequence). CDR3 length: 19 amino acids. CDR3 coding DNA: TGTGCCAGTAGTACTTATCCGGGACAGGGGGCAATAGGTTGGACTGAAGCTTTCTTT. Its protein product is CASSTYPGQGAIGWTEAFF.

J is TRBJ1-1 and V is TRBV28; D not certain. Germline lookup yields CDR1 MDHEN and CDR2 SYDVKM. This CDR3 has 13 residues. Trimming took off 6 bases at V and 1 base at J, with 9 bases between the two ends. The CDR3 loop is CASSPPRNTEAFF. The CDR3 DNA sequence: TGTGCCAGCAGCCCCCCCAGGAACACTGAAGCTTTCTTT.

This clone is a singleton in its sample. The J gene is TRBJ2-1, the V gene TRBV19, with TRBD2 as a possible D gene (6 bases). The CDR3 totals 14 residues. V was shortened by 1 base and J by 7 bases, with 11 bases between the two germline ends. Per germline, CDR1 LNHDA and CDR2 SQIVND (reference sequence). DNA of the CDR3: TGTGCCAGTAGTATAGCGGGAGTAAAAAATGAGCAGTTCTTC. This codes for CASSIAGVKNEQFF.

The chain joins TRBV19 to TRBJ1-5; no firm D call. The CDR3 sequence is 14 residues long. Trimming took off 4 bases at V and 1 base at J, with 8 bases between the two ends. CDR1 is LNHDA, CDR2 SQIVND, per germline (reference sequence). CDR3 residues: CASSSGNSNQPQHF. CDR3 nucleotide sequence: TGTGCCAGTAGTAGCGGGAACAGCAATCAGCCCCAGCATTTT.

This chain joins TRBV4-2 and TRBJ1-4; 10 nucleotides line up with TRBD1. This CDR3 spans 17 amino acids. V dropped 1 base and J dropped 7; count of bases not matched to a gene: 9. The germline CDR1 and CDR2 sequences are LGHNA and YNFKEQ. The CDR3 DNA follows: TGTGCCAGCAGCCAAGGGGGCGGCGGGGACAGGGGTGAAAAACTGTTTTTT. Translated: CASSQGGGGDRGEKLFF.

This chain links TRBV6-5 with TRBJ1-6, with a tentative D call TRBD1 (5 bases). Germline V gives CDR1 MNHEY, CDR2 SVGAGI. This CDR3 is built from 14 residues. The V end lost 4 bases, the J end lost 9 bases, and 13 bases lay between the germline ends. CDR3 DNA sequence: TGTGCCAGCAGTTTTGGGGGGAGTGGTTCACCCCTCCACTTT. Encoded protein: CASSFGGSGSPLHF.

The chain recombines TRBV7-9 with TRBJ2-7; no firm D call. This CDR3 comprises 13 residues. Trimming removed 1 base from V and 7 bases from J, with 11 bases in between. Germline lookup yields CDR1 SEHNR and CDR2 FQNEAQ (reference sequence). The CDR3 protein is CASSLGELREQYF. CDR3 bases: TGTGCCAGCAGCTTAGGAGAGCTAAGAGAGCAGTACTTC.

The chain links TRBV6-5 to TRBJ1-5; no reliable D call. V was pared by 7 bases and J by 0 bases, with 7 bases between. The germline CDR1 and CDR2 sequences are MNHEY and SVGAGI. The CDR3 loop spans 13 amino acids. The CDR3 protein is CASTPSSNQPQHF. The CDR3 DNA is TGTGCCAGCACTCCCAGTAGCAATCAGCCCCAGCATTTT.

The V and J genes are TRBV30 and TRBJ2-3; 9 bases line up with TRBD2. This CDR3 has 14 amino acids. V trimming: 7 bases; J trimming: 2 bases; junction bases outside the gene matches: 7. Germline values: CDR1 GTSNPN, CDR2 SVGIG (reference sequence). CDR3 nucleotide sequence: TGTGCCTTCCTGACTAGCGGTTTCACAGATACGCAGTATTTT. Translated, it gives CAFLTSGFTDTQYF. The full variable domain, in which reference TRBV30 and TRBJ2-3 provide the parts outside the CDR3, is SQTIHQWPATLVQPVGSPLSLECTVEGTSNPNLYWYRQAAGRGLQLLFYSVGIGQISSEVPQNLSASRPQDRQFILSSKKLLLSDSGFYLCAFLTSGFTDTQYFGPGTRLTVL.